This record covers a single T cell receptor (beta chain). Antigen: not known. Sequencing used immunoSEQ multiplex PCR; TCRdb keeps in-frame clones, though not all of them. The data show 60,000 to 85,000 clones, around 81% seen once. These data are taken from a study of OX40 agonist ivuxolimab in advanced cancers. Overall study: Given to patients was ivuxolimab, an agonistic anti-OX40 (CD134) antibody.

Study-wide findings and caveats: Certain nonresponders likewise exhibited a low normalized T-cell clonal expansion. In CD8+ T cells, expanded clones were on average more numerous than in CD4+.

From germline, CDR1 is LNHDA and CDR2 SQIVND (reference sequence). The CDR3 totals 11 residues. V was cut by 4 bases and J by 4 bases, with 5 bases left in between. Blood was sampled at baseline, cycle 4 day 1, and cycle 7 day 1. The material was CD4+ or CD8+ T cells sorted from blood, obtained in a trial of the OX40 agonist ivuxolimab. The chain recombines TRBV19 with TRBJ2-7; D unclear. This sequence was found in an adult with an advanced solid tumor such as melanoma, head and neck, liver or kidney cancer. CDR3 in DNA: TGTGCCAGTAGTAGTGGGTACGAGCAGTACTTC. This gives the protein CASSSGYEQYF.